The clone carrying this T cell receptor (beta chain) was found many times. This specimen comes from a study of CD8+CD57+ T cells in acquired aplastic anemia. Across the whole study: The DNA of sorted CD4+ and CD8+ cells averaged roughly 3.2 ug.

Genomic DNA templated the TCR beta VDJ and CDR3 profiling. In TCRdb, the reads were re-called with MiXCR into one record per CDR3 protein. The repertoire holds 130,000 or so distinct CDR3 sequences, with less than 45% as singletons. V shed 1 base and J shed 5 bases, with 5 bases lying between them. Germline CDR1 and CDR2: LGHDT and YNNKEL (reference sequence). The CDR3 is 12 amino acids. The source of this sequence is a human donor in good health, serving as a control. The sample comprised sorted CD4+, CD8+, or CD8+CD57+ T cells (not recorded which) from PBMCs. The chain recombines TRBV3-1 with TRBJ1-2; no reliable D call. CDR3 nucleotides: TGTGCCAGCAGCCAAGCGGGATATGGCTACACCTTC. Translation: CASSQAGYGYTF.